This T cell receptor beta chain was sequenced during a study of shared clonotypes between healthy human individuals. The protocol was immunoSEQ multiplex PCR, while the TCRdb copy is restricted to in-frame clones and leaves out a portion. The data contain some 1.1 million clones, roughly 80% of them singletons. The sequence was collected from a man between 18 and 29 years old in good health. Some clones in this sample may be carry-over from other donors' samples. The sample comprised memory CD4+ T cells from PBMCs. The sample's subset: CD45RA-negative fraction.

CDR3 in DNA: TGTGCCAGCAAACAGGGGAGGGGGGAGCAGTACTTC. Translation gives CASKQGRGEQYF. This chain connects TRBV6-1 to TRBJ2-5; either TRBD1 or TRBD2 may fit D (7 bases each). Trimming cost V 7 bases and J 11 bases, with 17 bases left between them. The CDR3 sequence is 12 residues long. Germline loops: CDR1 MNHNS, CDR2 SASEGT.